This T cell receptor (beta chain) was profiled in a study of blood T cells in healthy people across ages. Study-level information: When template switching was applied, about one barcoded beta molecule was captured per two T cells. Study-level findings and limits: Naive T cell percentage by flow cytometry tracked strongly with beta diversity.

The table lists this clonotype with many counts. The antigen is undetermined. Germline is not matched at one junction end, which may reflect a read error. This CDR3 contains 15 residues. Germline lookup yields CDR1 DFQATT and CDR2 SNEGSKA (reference sequence). A second about 7 to 11 cycle PCR used barcoded and J-beta primers. TCRdb re-called the 5' RACE reads with MiXCR, one entry per CDR3 protein. This table holds 650,000 to 1,000,000 distinct CDR3 sequences, roughly 34% found once. Isolated PBMCs totaled at least 6 million in each sample. Sequencing was carried out using blood. The TCR was taken from a man aged 18 to 30 in good health. The chain carries TRBV20-1 and TRBJ2-1, with unresolved D. CDR3 amino acids: CSARATDGLDNEQFF. The DNA for the CDR3 is TGCAGTGCAAGAGCCACTGACGGGCTGGATAATGAGCAGTTCTTC.